Presented here are 5 T cell receptor beta chains from one specimen sequenced in a study of blood T cell repertoires in COVID-19. Sequencing used immunoSEQ multiplex PCR; TCRdb keeps in-frame clones, though not all of them. The profile shows tens of thousands of clones, 75% to 95% of them singletons. Source material: peripheral blood. These receptors all stem from a human donor with active COVID-19. The donor label of this sample is uncertain.

The gene calls are TRBV7-9 and TRBJ2-7; 8 nucleotides line up with TRBD1. The CDR3 extends over 15 amino acids. The germline CDR1 and CDR2 sequences are SEHNR and FQNEAQ (reference sequence). Trimming at V came to 2 bases and at J to 3 bases, leaving 6 bases not matched to a gene. CDR3 coding DNA: TGTGCCAGCAGCTTACTCCAGACAGGGGTCTACGAGCAGTACTTC. Translated: CASSLLQTGVYEQYF.

This clone was seen a few times. The rearrangement links TRBV9 to TRBJ2-1; TRBD1 matches at 9 bases. Trimming removed 0 bases from V and 8 bases from J; junction bases left unmatched: 3. This CDR3 has 14 residues. The germline CDR1 and CDR2 sequences are SGDLS and YYNGEE. The CDR3 nucleotides read TGTGCCAGCAGCGTAGAGGGACAGGGACATGAGCAGTTCTTC. As protein: CASSVEGQGHEQFF.

This chain joins TRBV5-4 and TRBJ2-1; 16 bases are a match to TRBD2. Germline V gene data show CDR1 as SGHNT and CDR2 as YYREEE (reference sequence). Trimming cost V 0 bases and J 5 bases; bases outside gene matches: 5. This CDR3 comprises 18 residues. As DNA, the CDR3 is TGTGCCAGCAGCTTGGCCGGGGGACTAGCGGGAGGGCACAATGAGCAGTTCTTC. This codes for CASSLAGGLAGGHNEQFF.

The chain carries TRBV9 and TRBJ2-7; 9 bases match TRBD1. Germline-derived CDR1 and CDR2 are SGDLS and YYNGEE. The junction had 4 bases not matched to a gene; V was cut back by 2 bases and J by 1 base. The length of the CDR3 is 15 residues. CDR3: CASSVTGQGSYEQYF. Written as DNA, the CDR3 is TGTGCCAGCAGCGTTACGGGACAGGGTTCCTACGAGCAGTACTTC.

The chain links TRBV5-1 to TRBJ2-7; 7 bases match TRBD2. V lost 4 bases and J lost 7; bases outside the gene matches: 11. The CDR3 has 14 amino acids. Germline loops: CDR1 SGHRS, CDR2 YFSETQ. CDR3 nucleotide sequence: TGCGCCAGCAGCATGTGGGCGGGAGATCGGGAGCAGTACTTC. The encoded protein is CASSMWAGDREQYF.